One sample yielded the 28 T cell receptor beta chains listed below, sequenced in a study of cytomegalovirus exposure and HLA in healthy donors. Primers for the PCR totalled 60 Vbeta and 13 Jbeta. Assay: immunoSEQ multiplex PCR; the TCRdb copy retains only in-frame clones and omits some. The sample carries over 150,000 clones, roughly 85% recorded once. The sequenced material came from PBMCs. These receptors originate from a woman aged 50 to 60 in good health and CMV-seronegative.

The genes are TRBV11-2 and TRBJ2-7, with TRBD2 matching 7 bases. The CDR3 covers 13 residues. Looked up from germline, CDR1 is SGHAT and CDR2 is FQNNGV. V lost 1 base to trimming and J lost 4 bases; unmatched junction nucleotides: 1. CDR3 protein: CASSLGGGYEQYF. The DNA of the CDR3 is TGTGCCAGCAGCTTAGGGGGGGGTTACGAGCAGTACTTC.

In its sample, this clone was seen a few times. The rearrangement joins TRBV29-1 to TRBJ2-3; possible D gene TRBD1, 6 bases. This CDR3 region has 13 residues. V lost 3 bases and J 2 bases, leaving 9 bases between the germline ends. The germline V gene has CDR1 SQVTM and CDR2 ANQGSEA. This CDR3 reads CSVDQGSTDTQYF. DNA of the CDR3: TGCAGCGTTGATCAGGGGTCCACAGATACGCAGTATTTT.

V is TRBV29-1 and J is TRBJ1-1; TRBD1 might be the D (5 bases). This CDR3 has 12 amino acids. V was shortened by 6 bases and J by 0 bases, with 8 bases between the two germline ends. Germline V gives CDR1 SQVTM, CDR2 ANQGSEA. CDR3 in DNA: TGCAGCGTCGTAGGGGTGAACACTGAAGCTTTCTTT. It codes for CSVVGVNTEAFF. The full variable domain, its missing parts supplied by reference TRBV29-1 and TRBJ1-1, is SAVISQKPSRDICQRGTSLTIQCQVDSQVTMMFWYRQQPGQSLTLIATANQGSEATYESGFVIDKFPISRPNLTFSTLTVSNMSPEDSSIYLCSVVGVNTEAFFGQGTRLTVV.

The CDR3 DNA reads as TGTGCCAGCCTCACCCGCAGTGGTGCAGCCACTAGAGGCTACACCTTC. Amino acid sequence: CASLTRSGAATRGYTF. V gene TRBV28 combines with J gene TRBJ1-2; unclear D gene. This CDR3 contains 16 residues. Germline loops: CDR1 MDHEN, CDR2 SYDVKM. V gave up 8 bases and J gave up 8 bases, with 27 bases separating them.

CDR3 sequence: CASSEGDSVYEQYF. CDR3 nucleotides: TGCGCCAGCAGTGAGGGGGACAGCGTCTACGAGCAGTACTTC. The chain carries TRBV10-1 and TRBJ2-5; TRBD1 matches at 7 bases. With the DNA end fitting TRBJ2-7 better, the J assignment may be wrong. The germline CDR1 and CDR2 sequences are WNHNN and SYGVQD (reference sequence). The CDR3 sequence is 14 residues long.

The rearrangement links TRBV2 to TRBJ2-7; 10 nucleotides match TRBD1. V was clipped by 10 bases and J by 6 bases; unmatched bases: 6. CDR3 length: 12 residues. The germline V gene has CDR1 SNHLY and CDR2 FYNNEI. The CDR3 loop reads CATRDRGPEQYF. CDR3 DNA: TGTGCCACCAGGGACAGGGGTCCCGAGCAGTACTTC.

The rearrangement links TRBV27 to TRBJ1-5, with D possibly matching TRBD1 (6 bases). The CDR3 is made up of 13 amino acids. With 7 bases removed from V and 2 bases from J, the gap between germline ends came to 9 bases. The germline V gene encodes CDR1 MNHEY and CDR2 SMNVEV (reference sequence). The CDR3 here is CASNRQGNQPQHF. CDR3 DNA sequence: TGTGCCAGCAATCGACAGGGCAATCAGCCCCAGCATTTT.

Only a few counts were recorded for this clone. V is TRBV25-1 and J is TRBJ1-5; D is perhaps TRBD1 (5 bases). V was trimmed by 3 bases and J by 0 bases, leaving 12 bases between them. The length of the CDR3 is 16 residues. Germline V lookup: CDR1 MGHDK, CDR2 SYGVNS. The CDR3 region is CASSETTVNSNQPQHF. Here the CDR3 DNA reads TGTGCCAGCAGTGAGACGACAGTCAATAGCAATCAGCCCCAGCATTTT.

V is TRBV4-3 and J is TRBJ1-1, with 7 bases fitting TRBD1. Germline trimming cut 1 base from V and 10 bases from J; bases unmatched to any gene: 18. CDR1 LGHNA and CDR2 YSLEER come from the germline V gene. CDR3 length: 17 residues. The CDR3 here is CASSQGFLQGEKRRAFF. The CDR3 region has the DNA TGCGCCAGCAGCCAAGGATTCCTCCAGGGGGAAAAGAGGCGAGCTTTCTTT.

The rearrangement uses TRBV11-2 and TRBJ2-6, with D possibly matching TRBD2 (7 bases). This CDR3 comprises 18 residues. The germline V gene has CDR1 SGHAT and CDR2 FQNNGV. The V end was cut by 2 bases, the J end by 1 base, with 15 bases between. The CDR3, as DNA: TGTGCCAGCAGCTTACGGCAGGGAGGGGGGTCTGGGGCCAACGTCCTGACTTTC. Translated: CASSLRQGGGSGANVLTF.

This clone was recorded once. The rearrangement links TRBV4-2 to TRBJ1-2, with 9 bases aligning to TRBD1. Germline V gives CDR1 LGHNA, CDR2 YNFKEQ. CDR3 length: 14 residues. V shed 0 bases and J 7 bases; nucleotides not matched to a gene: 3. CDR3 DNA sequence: TGTGCCAGCAGCCAAGAAACAGGGGGCATTGGCTACACCTTC. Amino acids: CASSQETGGIGYTF.

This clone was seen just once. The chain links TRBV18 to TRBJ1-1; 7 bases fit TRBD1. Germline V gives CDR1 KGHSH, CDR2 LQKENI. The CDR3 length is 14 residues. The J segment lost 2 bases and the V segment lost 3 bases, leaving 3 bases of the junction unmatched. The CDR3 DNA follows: TGTGCCAGCTCACCGGGACAGAGAAACACTGAAGCTTTCTTT. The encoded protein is CASSPGQRNTEAFF.

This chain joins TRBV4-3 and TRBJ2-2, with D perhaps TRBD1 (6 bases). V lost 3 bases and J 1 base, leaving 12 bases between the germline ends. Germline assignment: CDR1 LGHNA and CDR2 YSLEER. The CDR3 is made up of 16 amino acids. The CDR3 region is CASSHRAGVNTGELFF. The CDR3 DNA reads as TGCGCCAGCAGCCACCGAGCAGGGGTGAACACCGGGGAGCTGTTTTTT.

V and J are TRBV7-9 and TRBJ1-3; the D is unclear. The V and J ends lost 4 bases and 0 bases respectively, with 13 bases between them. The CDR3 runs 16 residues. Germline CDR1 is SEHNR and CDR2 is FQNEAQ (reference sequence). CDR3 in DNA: TGTGCCAGCAGCTCGTTCCGGGGTCCCTCTGGAAACACCATATATTTT. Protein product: CASSSFRGPSGNTIYF.

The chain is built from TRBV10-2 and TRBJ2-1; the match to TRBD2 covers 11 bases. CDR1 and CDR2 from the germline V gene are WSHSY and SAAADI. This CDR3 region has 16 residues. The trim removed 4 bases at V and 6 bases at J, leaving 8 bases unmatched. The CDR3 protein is CASSGQLAGVRNEQFF. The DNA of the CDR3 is TGCGCCAGCAGTGGCCAACTAGCGGGGGTACGCAATGAGCAGTTCTTC.

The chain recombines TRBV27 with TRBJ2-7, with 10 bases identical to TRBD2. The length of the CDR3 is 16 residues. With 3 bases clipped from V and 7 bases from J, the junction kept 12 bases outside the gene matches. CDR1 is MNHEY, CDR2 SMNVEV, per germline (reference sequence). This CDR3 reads CASSFRAGGPGREQYF. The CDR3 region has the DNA TGTGCCAGCAGTTTTCGAGCGGGAGGGCCAGGGAGAGAGCAGTACTTC.

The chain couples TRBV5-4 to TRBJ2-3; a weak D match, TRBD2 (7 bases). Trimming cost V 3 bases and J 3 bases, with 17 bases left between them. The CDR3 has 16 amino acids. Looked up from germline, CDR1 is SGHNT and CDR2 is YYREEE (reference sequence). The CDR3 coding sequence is TGTGCCAGCAGCTCCCCCTCCGGGGGGCCAACAGATACGCAGTATTTT. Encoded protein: CASSSPSGGPTDTQYF.

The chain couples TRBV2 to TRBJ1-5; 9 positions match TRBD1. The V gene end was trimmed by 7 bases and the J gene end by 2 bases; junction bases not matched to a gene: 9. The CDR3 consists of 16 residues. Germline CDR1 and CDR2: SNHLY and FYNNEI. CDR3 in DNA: TGTGCCAGCACCGCAGACCGGGACAGGGGCAATCAGCCCCAGCATTTT. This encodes CASTADRDRGNQPQHF.

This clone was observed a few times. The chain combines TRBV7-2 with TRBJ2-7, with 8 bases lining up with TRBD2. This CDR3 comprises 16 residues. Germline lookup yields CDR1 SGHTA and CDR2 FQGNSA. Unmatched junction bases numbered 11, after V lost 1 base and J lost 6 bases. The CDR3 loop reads CASSLGWMAGGGEQYF. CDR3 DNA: TGTGCCAGCAGCTTAGGATGGATGGCGGGAGGCGGCGAGCAGTACTTC.

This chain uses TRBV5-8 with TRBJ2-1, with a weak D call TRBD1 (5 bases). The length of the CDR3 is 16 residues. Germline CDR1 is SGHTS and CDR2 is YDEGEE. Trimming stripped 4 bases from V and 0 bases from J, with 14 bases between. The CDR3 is CASSPQVSSSYNEQFF. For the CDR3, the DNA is TGTGCCAGCAGCCCACAGGTCTCCAGCTCCTACAATGAGCAGTTCTTC.

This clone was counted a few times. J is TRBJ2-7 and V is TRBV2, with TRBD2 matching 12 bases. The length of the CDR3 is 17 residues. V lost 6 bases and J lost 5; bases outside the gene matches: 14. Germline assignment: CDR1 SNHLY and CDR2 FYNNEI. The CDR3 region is CASRERLAGEMAHEQYF. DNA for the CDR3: TGTGCCAGCAGGGAAAGACTAGCGGGGGAGATGGCGCACGAGCAGTACTTC.

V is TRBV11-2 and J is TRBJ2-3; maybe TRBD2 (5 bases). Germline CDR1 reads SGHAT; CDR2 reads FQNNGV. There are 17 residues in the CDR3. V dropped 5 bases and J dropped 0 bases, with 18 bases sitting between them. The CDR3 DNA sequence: TGTGCCAGCAGCGGAGGCGTCGCAGCCACTAGCACAGATACGCAGTATTTT. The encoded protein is CASSGGVAATSTDTQYF.

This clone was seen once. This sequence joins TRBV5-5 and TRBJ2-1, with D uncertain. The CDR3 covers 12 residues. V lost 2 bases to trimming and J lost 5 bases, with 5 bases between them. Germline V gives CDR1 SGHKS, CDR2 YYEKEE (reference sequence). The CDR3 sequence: CASSFRDNEQFF. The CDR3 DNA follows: TGTGCCAGCAGCTTCCGGGACAATGAGCAGTTCTTC.

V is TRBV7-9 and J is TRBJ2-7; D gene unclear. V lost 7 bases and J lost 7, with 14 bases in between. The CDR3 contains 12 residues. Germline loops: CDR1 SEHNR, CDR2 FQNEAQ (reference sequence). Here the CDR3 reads CASNIMGSEQYF. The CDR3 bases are TGTGCCAGCAACATTATGGGCTCGGAGCAGTACTTC.

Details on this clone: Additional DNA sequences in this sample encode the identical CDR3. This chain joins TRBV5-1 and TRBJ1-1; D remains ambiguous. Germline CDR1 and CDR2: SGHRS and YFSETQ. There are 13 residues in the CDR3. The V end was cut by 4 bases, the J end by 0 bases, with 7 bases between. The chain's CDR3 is CASSPGVNTEAFF. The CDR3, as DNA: TGCGCCAGCAGCCCAGGCGTGAACACTGAAGCTTTCTTT.

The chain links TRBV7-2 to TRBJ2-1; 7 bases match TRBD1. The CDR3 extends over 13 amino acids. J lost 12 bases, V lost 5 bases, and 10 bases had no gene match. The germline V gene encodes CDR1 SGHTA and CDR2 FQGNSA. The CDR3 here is CASSLRQGNGQFF. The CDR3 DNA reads TGTGCCAGCAGCCTCCGACAGGGTAACGGGCAGTTCTTC.

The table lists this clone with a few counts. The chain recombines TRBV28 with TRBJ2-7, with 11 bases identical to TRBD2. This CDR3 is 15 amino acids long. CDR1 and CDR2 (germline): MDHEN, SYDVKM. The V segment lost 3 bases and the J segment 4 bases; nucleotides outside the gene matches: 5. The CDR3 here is CASSFSGGAVYEQYF. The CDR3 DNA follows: TGTGCCAGCAGTTTTAGCGGGGGGGCCGTTTACGAGCAGTACTTC. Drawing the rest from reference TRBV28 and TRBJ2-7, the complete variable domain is DVKVTQSSRYLVKRTGEKVFLECVQDMDHENMFWYRQDPGLGLRLIYFSYDVKMKEKGDIPEGYSVSREKKERFSLILESASTNQTSMYLCASSFSGGAVYEQYFGPGTRLTVT.

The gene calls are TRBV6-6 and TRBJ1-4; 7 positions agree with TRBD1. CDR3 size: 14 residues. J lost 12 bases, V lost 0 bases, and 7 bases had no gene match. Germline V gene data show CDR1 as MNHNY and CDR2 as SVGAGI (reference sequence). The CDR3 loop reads CASSYSPGQSELFF. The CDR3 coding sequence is TGTGCCAGCAGTTACTCCCCGGGACAGTCGGAACTGTTTTTT.